Following are 23 T cell receptor beta chains from one sample sequenced in a study of T cells in Graves' hyperthyroidism and ophthalmopathy. The investigators amplified TCR beta CDR3 regions from RNA transcripts. The HTBI primer set drove a first-round RT-PCR of the TCR CDR3. MiXCR was run by TCRdb on the multiplex PCR reads, yielding one entry per CDR3 protein. The table lists 550,000 to 600,000 distinct CDR3 sequences, over 12% of them singletons. Sequenced sample: blood. The receptors come from a woman aged 18-29 years with Graves' ophthalmopathy.

This clonotype was recorded at least ten times. J is TRBJ2-7 and V is TRBV6-1, with TRBD2 identical over 11 bases. This CDR3 has 15 residues. With V trimmed by 2 bases and J by 3 bases, 3 bases remained unmatched. Germline V gene lookup returns CDR1 MNHNS and CDR2 SASEGT. This chain's CDR3 is CASSETSGSVYEQYF. The CDR3 bases are TGTGCCAGCAGTGAAACTAGCGGGAGTGTCTACGAGCAGTACTTC.

This clonotype was counted ten times or more. This rearrangement joins TRBV27 to TRBJ2-3, with TRBD1 matching 7 bases. Per germline, CDR1 MNHEY and CDR2 SMNVEV (reference sequence). Trimming at V came to 4 bases and at J to 4 bases, leaving 11 bases not matched to a gene. The CDR3 contains 16 residues. CDR3 in DNA: TGTGCCAGCAGTTCCAGACAGGGTTGGAGAGCAGATACGCAGTATTTT. It yields the protein CASSSRQGWRADTQYF.

This chain joins TRBV6-1 and TRBJ2-3; 7 bases fit TRBD2. CDR1 is MNHNS, CDR2 SASEGT, per germline. The length of the CDR3 is 14 residues. V was pared by 7 bases and J by 2 bases, with 6 bases of the junction left unmatched. The CDR3 region is CASKSGANTDTQYF. The CDR3 DNA follows: TGTGCCAGCAAGAGCGGGGCAAACACAGATACGCAGTATTTT.

The V and J genes are TRBV12-5 and TRBJ2-3, with 8 nucleotides matching TRBD2. CDR1 and CDR2 from the germline V gene are LGHNT and FRNRAP. The V segment lost 2 bases and the J segment 4 bases; nucleotides outside the gene matches: 5. The CDR3 loop spans 15 amino acids. CDR3 DNA: TGTGCTAGTGGTTTGATACTAGCGGATGCAGATACGCAGTATTTT. Encoded protein: CASGLILADADTQYF. The full variable domain, rest sourced from reference TRBV12-5 and TRBJ2-3, is DARVTQTPRHKVTEMGQEVTMRCQPILGHNTVFWYRQTMMQGLELLAYFRNRAPLDDSGMPKDRFSAEMPDATLATLKIQPSEPRDSAVYFCASGLILADADTQYFGPGTRLTVL.

The gene calls are TRBV12-3 or TRBV12-4 and TRBJ1-2, with 8 bases aligning to TRBD1. The CDR3 extends over 17 amino acids. After removal of 5 bases from V and 4 bases from J, the junction contained 15 bases not matched to a gene. The CDR3 DNA reads as TGTGCCAGCAGTCCTAGTTCCAGGGGCAGGGGGCTCTATGGCTACACCTTC. Amino acids: CASSPSSRGRGLYGYTF.

The chain has TRBV19 and TRBJ2-3; D remains ambiguous. V was shortened by 7 bases and J by 0 bases, with 8 bases between the two germline ends. Germline V CDR1 and CDR2: LNHDA, SQIVND (reference sequence). The CDR3 has 13 residues. The CDR3, as DNA: TGTGCCAGTAACCAGATTAGCACAGATACGCAGTATTTT. Its translation is CASNQISTDTQYF.

The chain employs TRBV24-1 and TRBJ2-1; 15 nucleotides agree with TRBD2. Germline V CDR1 and CDR2: KGHDR, SFDVKD. The CDR3 spans 18 residues. Losses at the gene ends were 3 bases for V and 5 bases for J; bases not matched to a gene: 7. In DNA form, the CDR3 reads TGTGCCACCAGTGATGCAGATGGACTAGCGGGAGGGAACAATGAGCAGTTCTTC. This codes for CATSDADGLAGGNNEQFF.

This clonotype was counted a few times. This chain joins TRBV6-2 or TRBV6-3 and TRBJ1-2; 10 bases are a match to TRBD1. The CDR3 consists of 14 residues. The V and J ends lost 10 bases and 7 bases, in that order; junction bases with no gene match: 12. CDR1 and CDR2 (germline): MNHEY, SVGEGT. The DNA for the CDR3 is TGTGCCACCCAAAAAGGACAGGGGGATGGTGGCTACACCTTC. Protein: CATQKGQGDGGYTF.

Comments on this clonotype: At one of its ends the junction is not consistent with the germline gene, which may arise from a read error. The chain links TRBV4-1 to TRBJ2-7; 12 bases line up with TRBD2. Germline CDR1 and CDR2: MGHRA and YSYEKL. CDR3 size: 16 residues. CDR3 sequence (DNA): TGCGCCAGCAGCCAAGATTGGACTAGCGGGATTTACGGGCAGTACTTC. It codes for CASSQDWTSGIYGQYF.

This clonotype has a count of ten or more. CDR3 DNA sequence: TGTGCCAGCAGCCTAGAAATGGGACTTGGCTACACCTTC. It codes for CASSLEMGLGYTF. The chain carries TRBV12-3 or TRBV12-4 and TRBJ1-2, with D maybe TRBD1 (5 bases). With 6 bases removed from V and 7 bases from J, the gap between germline ends came to 15 bases. This CDR3 spans 13 amino acids.

This clonotype appeared a few times. The chain uses TRBV6-2 or TRBV6-3 and TRBJ2-1; 9 bases fit TRBD2. The V gene's germline CDR1 is MNHEY and CDR2 SVGEGT. The CDR3 length is 14 residues. With V trimmed by 11 bases and J by 8 bases, 13 bases remained unmatched. The CDR3 DNA sequence: TGTGCCGGATCGGAGCGGGAGGTGTCGGATGAGCAGTTCTTC. Its protein is CAGSEREVSDEQFF.

This clonotype was counted at least ten times. The chain combines TRBV7-3 with TRBJ1-1, with D perhaps matching TRBD1 (6 bases). This CDR3 comprises 13 residues. The germline V gene has CDR1 SGHTA and CDR2 FQGTGA. Trimming removed 2 bases from V and 11 bases from J, with 15 bases in between. CDR3 amino acids: CASSLGPNRDAFF. The CDR3 bases are TGTGCCAGCAGCTTAGGGCCAAACAGGGACGCTTTCTTT.

This clonotype showed up many times. The V call is TRBV7-2, the J call TRBJ2-2; 12 nucleotides align to TRBD2. The CDR3 runs to 17 residues. The trim removed 2 bases at V and 8 bases at J, leaving 9 bases unmatched. Per the germline V gene, CDR1 is SGHTA and CDR2 is FQGNSA. The CDR3 nucleotides are TGTGCCAGCAGCTTACAACTAGCGGGAGGTCTGGAGGGGGAGCTGTTTTTT. Its protein is CASSLQLAGGLEGELFF.

The chain has TRBV27 and TRBJ1-1; D might be TRBD1 (5 bases). There are 13 residues in the CDR3. Germline CDR1 MNHEY, CDR2 SMNVEV (reference sequence). The V and J ends lost 6 bases and 8 bases respectively, with 16 bases between them. CDR3 sequence reads: CASRSRGVSEAFF. The CDR3 DNA reads as TGTGCCAGCAGGTCCCGGGGGGTATCAGAAGCTTTCTTT.

Regarding this clonotype: It may be a read error: a sequence one base away is much more abundant. The rearrangement links TRBV24-1 to TRBJ2-5; weak D call: TRBD1 (6 bases). The CDR3 extends over 15 amino acids. The germline CDR1 and CDR2 sequences are KGHDR and SFDVKD. The CDR3 sequence: CATSDLQGRTQTQHF. The CDR3 nucleotides are TGTGCCACCAGTGATTTGCAGGGGCGGACGCAGACCCAGCACTTC.

This clonotype was counted a few times. The rearrangement links TRBV6-1 to TRBJ1-4; TRBD1 aligns across 9 bases. The germline CDR1 and CDR2 sequences are MNHNS and SASEGT. V lost 2 bases and J lost 8; bases outside the gene matches: 6. This CDR3 region has 15 residues. The CDR3 region is CASSEPRTGDEKLFF. In DNA, the CDR3 is TGTGCCAGCAGTGAACCCAGGACAGGGGACGAAAAACTGTTTTTT.

This clonotype was counted ten times or more. The rearrangement joins TRBV6-1 to TRBJ1-1, with D hard to call. Germline CDR1 is MNHNS and CDR2 is SASEGT. Trimming pared 6 bases from V and 0 bases from J, leaving 8 bases between. This CDR3 region has 13 residues. CDR3 in DNA: TGTGCCAGCAGGGAACTTATGAACACTGAAGCTTTCTTT. Its protein is CASRELMNTEAFF.

This clonotype was seen only a few times. The V gene is TRBV6-1, the J gene TRBJ2-5, with 10 bases fitting TRBD2. The trim removed 8 bases at V and 4 bases at J, leaving 13 bases unmatched. Germline CDR1 is MNHNS and CDR2 is SASEGT. This CDR3 is 16 amino acids long. The CDR3 here is CASFASGSLYRETQYF. The CDR3 region has the DNA TGTGCCAGCTTTGCTAGCGGGAGTCTATATAGAGAGACCCAGTACTTC.

CDR3 DNA: TGCAGCGTGGTGGCGGGAGGATCCACCGGGGAGCTGTTTTTT. Residues: CSVVAGGSTGELFF. The chain employs TRBV29-1 and TRBJ2-2, with 8 bases lining up with TRBD2. There are 14 residues in the CDR3. Germline V gene data show CDR1 as SQVTM and CDR2 as ANQGSEA. J was trimmed by 4 bases and V by 6 bases; bases with no gene match: 7.

The V gene is TRBV11-2, the J gene TRBJ1-2, with D maybe TRBD1 (5 bases). The germline V gene has CDR1 SGHAT and CDR2 FQNNGV. V lost 1 base to trimming and J lost 8 bases, with 26 bases between them. This CDR3 region has 18 residues. Here the CDR3 DNA reads TGTGCCAGCAGCTTAGCCTTCCGGGGCACGGCGCGGGCGCGGGGCTACACCTTC. Its translation: CASSLAFRGTARARGYTF.

This clonotype was found a few times. This chain uses TRBV11-2 with TRBJ2-7, with 7 positions matching TRBD2. Germline values: CDR1 SGHAT, CDR2 FQNNGV. V trimming: 5 bases; J trimming: 6 bases; junction bases outside the gene matches: 22. The CDR3 length is 18 residues. CDR3 coding DNA: TGTGCCAGCAGCCCGACGAGCGGGATCCCCTCTTACGTGAGCGAGCAGTACTTC. Translation gives CASSPTSGIPSYVSEQYF.

The rearrangement joins TRBV20-1 to TRBJ2-1, with 9 bases matching TRBD1. V dropped 3 bases and J dropped 1; count of bases not matched to a gene: 4. Germline CDR1 reads DFQATT; CDR2 reads SNEGSKA (reference sequence). The CDR3 is 15 amino acids. CDR3 sequence: CSARETGGSYNEQFF. The CDR3 region has the DNA TGCAGTGCTAGGGAGACAGGGGGTTCCTACAATGAGCAGTTCTTC.

This clonotype was counted at least ten times. The chain carries TRBV12-3 or TRBV12-4 and TRBJ1-2; 7 nucleotides match TRBD1. The CDR3 has 16 amino acids. After removal of 6 bases from V and 0 bases from J, the junction contained 10 bases not matched to a gene. DNA for the CDR3: TGTGCCAGCAGAGCACCCTCAGGGGGTGCTAACTATGGCTACACCTTC. It is translated as CASRAPSGGANYGYTF.